This is a list of T cell receptor beta chains from one sample in a study of OX40 agonist ivuxolimab in advanced cancers. Measured with immunoSEQ multiplex PCR; TCRdb has only the in-frame clones, and not every one. Of tens of thousands of clones in the sample, around 77% were seen once. The sequencing here drew on CD4+ or CD8+ T cells sorted from blood, taken in a trial of the OX40 agonist ivuxolimab. The receptors come from an adult with an advanced solid tumor such as melanoma, head and neck, liver or kidney cancer. The CDR3 runs from the conserved cysteine through the conserved F or W. A D gene is named only where the DNA matches it firmly. Rows give clone size only sometimes, using once, few, many, or a class for an expanded clone.

NA | TRBJ1-1 | TRBV4-1 | NA | TGCGCCAGCAGCCAAGCCCCGGCGGGGGGGAACACTGAAGCTTTCTTT | CASSQAPAGGNTEAFF
NA | TRBJ2-7 | TRBV7-9 | once | TGTGCCAGCAGCCCTAGCTCCTACGAGCAGTACTTC | CASSPSSYEQYF
NA | TRBJ2-2 | TRBV5-4 | NA | TGTGCCAGCAGTGGTAGAGGGACCAACACCGGGGAGCTGTTTTTT | CASSGRGTNTGELFF
TRBD2 | TRBJ2-1 | TRBV5-1 | few | TGCGCCAGCAGCCCGGGGGGGACTAGCGCGACCTACAATGAGCAGTTCTTC | CASSPGGTSATYNEQFF
TRBD1 | TRBJ1-4 | TRBV28 | NA | TGTGCCAGTAAACAGGGGGCTGAGGGAAATGAAAAACTGTTTTTT | CASKQGAEGNEKLFF
TRBD1 | TRBJ2-7 | TRBV9 | few | TGTGCCAGCAGCGTTGGACAGGGTGTCCACGAGCAGTACTTC | CASSVGQGVHEQYF
NA | TRBJ1-5 | TRBV5-1 | NA | TGCGCCAGCAGGTCTGATAGCAATCAGCCCCAGCATTTT | CASRSDSNQPQHF
NA | TRBJ2-3 | TRBV9 | NA | TGTGCCAGCAGCATCGGTACTTCCACAGATACGCAGTATTTT | CASSIGTSTDTQYF
NA | TRBJ1-5 | TRBV6-1 | NA | TGTGCCAGCAGTGAAGAATTAGGGGCCGGAAATCAGCCCCAGCATTTT | CASSEELGAGNQPQHF
NA | TRBJ1-6 | TRBV28 | NA | TGTGCCAGCAGTCCGTTAACTAATAATTCACCCCTCCACTTT | CASSPLTNNSPLHF
NA | TRBJ2-7 | TRBV7-2 | NA | TGTGCCAGCAGCTTAAGTACAGGGAGCTCCTACGAGCAGTACTTC | CASSLSTGSSYEQYF
TRBD1 | TRBJ1-2 | TRBV5-5 | NA | TGTGCCAGCAGCTTGTCCGCAGGGGGCATTTACTATGGCTACACCTTC | CASSLSAGGIYYGYTF
TRBD1 | TRBJ1-2 | TRBV7-2 | NA | TGTGCCAGCAGCCGCGGACAGGGGGGTGGCTACACCTTC | CASSRGQGGGYTF
TRBD2 | TRBJ2-7 | TRBV13 | NA | TGTGCCAGCAGCTTAGGACTAGCGGGAGTACGCGAGCAGTACTTC | CASSLGLAGVREQYF
NA | TRBJ1-4 | TRBV4-2 | NA | TGTGCCAGCAGGTCCCCAATCGTAACTAATGAAAAACTGTTTTTT | CASRSPIVTNEKLFF
NA | TRBJ1-2 | TRBV6-1 | NA | TGTGCCAGCGTGGCGGGATCGGGCTACACCTTC | CASVAGSGYTF
NA | TRBJ2-3 | TRBV6-5 | NA | TGTGCCAGCAGTTACGGGAGGATGACAGATACGCAGTATTTT | CASSYGRMTDTQYF
NA | TRBJ2-7 | TRBV5-1 | NA | TGCGCCAGCAGCTTGGTTGAGGGAAGCTCCTACGAGCAGTACTTC | CASSLVEGSSYEQYF
NA | TRBJ1-1 | TRBV6-1 | NA | TGTGCCAGCAGTGTAGTTAGCACTGAAGCTTTCTTT | CASSVVSTEAFF
NA | TRBJ2-7 | TRBV6-5 | NA | TGTGCCAGCAGTTATGGAGTGCCCTCCTACGAGCAGTACTTC | CASSYGVPSYEQYF
NA | TRBJ1-2 | TRBV2 | NA | TGTGCCAGCGTCGGCAGAGACTATGGCTACACCTTC | CASVGRDYGYTF
TRBD1 | TRBJ1-5 | TRBV19 | NA | TGTGCCAGTAGCCCCGGGACAGGGGGCAATCAGCCCCAGCATTTT | CASSPGTGGNQPQHF
NA | TRBJ1-2 | TRBV10-3 | NA | TGTGCCATCAACGGGTTCGACTATGGCTACACCTTC | CAINGFDYGYTF
NA | TRBJ1-1 | TRBV5-1 | NA | TGCGCCAGCAGCTTCAAGGGTGACACTGAAGCTTTCTTT | CASSFKGDTEAFF
NA | TRBJ2-1 | TRBV7-9 | NA | TGTGCCAGCAGAGAAGGAGATGAGCAGTTCTTC | CASREGDEQFF
NA | TRBJ1-1 | TRBV28 | NA | TGTGCCAGCAGTTTAATCGTCTTTAACACTGAAGCTTTCTTT | CASSLIVFNTEAFF